Listed below are T cell receptor beta chains from one sample, sequenced in a study of shared clonotypes between healthy human individuals. The protocol was immunoSEQ multiplex PCR, while the TCRdb copy is restricted to in-frame clones and leaves out a portion. The sample includes fewer than 850,000 clones, about 90% of them seen just once. Source material: memory CD8+ T cells from PBMCs. The receptors were sampled from a man aged 18 to 30 in good health. Some clones in this sample may be carry-over from other donors' samples. Both conserved end residues are part of each CDR3. Each record gives: D gene, clone size, J gene, V gene, CDR3 protein, CDR3 DNA. D genes are given only for firm matches. Expanded clones get a size class; other rows say once, few or many, or leave the size out.

d_call: NA
clone_size: NA
j_call: TRBJ1-3
v_call: TRBV6-5
cdr3_aa: CASTPFQGNTIYF
cdr3_nt: TGTGCCAGCACTCCCTTTCAGGGAAACACCATATATTTT

d_call: NA
clone_size: NA
j_call: TRBJ1-4
v_call: TRBV15
cdr3_aa: CATRPGVSDEKLFF
cdr3_nt: TGTGCCACCCGACCAGGGGTGTCCGATGAAAAACTGTTTTTT

d_call: TRBD1
clone_size: NA
j_call: TRBJ1-4
v_call: TRBV13
cdr3_aa: CASSEQGARANEKLFF
cdr3_nt: TGTGCCAGCAGCGAACAGGGGGCGCGGGCTAATGAAAAACTGTTTTTT

d_call: NA
clone_size: few
j_call: TRBJ1-1
v_call: TRBV7-9
cdr3_aa: CASSQVAEAFF
cdr3_nt: TGTGCCAGCAGCCAAGTCGCTGAAGCTTTCTTT

d_call: NA
clone_size: NA
j_call: TRBJ2-1
v_call: TRBV4-1
cdr3_aa: CASSQDVGTYNEQFF
cdr3_nt: TGCGCCAGCAGCCAAGATGTAGGTACCTACAATGAGCAGTTCTTC

d_call: NA
clone_size: NA
j_call: TRBJ1-2
v_call: TRBV30
cdr3_aa: CACKGPTGTIGYGYTF
cdr3_nt: TGTGCCTGTAAGGGGCCTACAGGGACAATAGGCTATGGCTACACCTTC

d_call: NA
clone_size: NA
j_call: TRBJ2-3
v_call: TRBV7-9
cdr3_aa: CASSLAGTRTDTQYF
cdr3_nt: TGTGCCAGCAGCTTAGCCGGGACTCGCACAGATACGCAGTATTTT

d_call: NA
clone_size: NA
j_call: TRBJ1-4
v_call: TRBV4-1
cdr3_aa: CASSQGRGIREKLFF
cdr3_nt: TGCGCCAGCAGCCAAGGCAGGGGTATTAGGGAAAAACTGTTTTTT

d_call: NA
clone_size: NA
j_call: TRBJ2-1
v_call: TRBV29-1
cdr3_aa: CSVLEGANEQFF
cdr3_nt: TGCAGCGTTCTTGAGGGTGCCAATGAGCAGTTCTTC

d_call: NA
clone_size: NA
j_call: TRBJ2-2
v_call: TRBV18
cdr3_aa: CASSPQGSGELFF
cdr3_nt: TGTGCCAGCTCACCGCAGGGGTCCGGGGAGCTGTTTTTT

d_call: TRBD1
clone_size: NA
j_call: TRBJ1-1
v_call: TRBV7-9
cdr3_aa: CASSHRTGGENTEAFF
cdr3_nt: TGTGCCAGCAGCCACCGGACAGGGGGAGAGAACACTGAAGCTTTCTTT

d_call: NA
clone_size: NA
j_call: TRBJ1-2
v_call: TRBV5-6
cdr3_aa: CASSLEPLANYGYTF
cdr3_nt: TGTGCCAGCAGCTTGGAACCACTCGCTAACTATGGCTACACCTTC

d_call: NA
clone_size: NA
j_call: TRBJ2-3
v_call: TRBV9
cdr3_aa: CASSVNTGRRSHTDTQYF
cdr3_nt: TGTGCCAGCAGCGTAAACACGGGACGGAGGTCTCACACAGATACGCAGTATTTT

d_call: TRBD1
clone_size: NA
j_call: TRBJ1-4
v_call: TRBV7-9
cdr3_aa: CASSFLGRGHEKLFF
cdr3_nt: TGTGCCAGCAGCTTCTTAGGGAGGGGGCATGAAAAACTGTTTTTT

d_call: NA
clone_size: once
j_call: TRBJ2-7
v_call: TRBV25-1
cdr3_aa: CASSDIGQPYEQYF
cdr3_nt: TGTGCCAGCAGTGATATCGGACAACCCTACGAGCAGTACTTC

d_call: NA
clone_size: NA
j_call: TRBJ1-1
v_call: TRBV7-9
cdr3_aa: CASSLLPGTNTEAFF
cdr3_nt: TGTGCCAGCAGCTTATTGCCAGGGACGAACACTGAAGCTTTCTTT

d_call: NA
clone_size: NA
j_call: TRBJ2-4
v_call: TRBV27
cdr3_aa: CASSLRKLGDPKNIQYF
cdr3_nt: TGTGCCAGCAGTTTAAGGAAACTGGGGGACCCCAAAAACATTCAGTACTTC

d_call: NA
clone_size: NA
j_call: TRBJ1-5
v_call: TRBV25-1
cdr3_aa: CASSSPMRPPQHF
cdr3_nt: TGTGCCAGCAGTAGCCCGATGAGGCCGCCCCAGCATTTT

d_call: NA
clone_size: once
j_call: TRBJ1-2
v_call: TRBV7-9
cdr3_aa: CASSLASRGAYGYTF
cdr3_nt: TGTGCCAGCAGCTTGGCAAGTCGGGGGGCCTATGGCTACACCTTC

d_call: TRBD2
clone_size: NA
j_call: TRBJ2-2
v_call: TRBV9
cdr3_aa: CASSVGRGLADTGELFF
cdr3_nt: TGTGCCAGCAGCGTAGGGAGAGGACTAGCGGACACCGGGGAGCTGTTTTTT

d_call: TRBD1
clone_size: NA
j_call: TRBJ1-2
v_call: TRBV2
cdr3_aa: CASSRSEGAYGYTF
cdr3_nt: TGTGCCAGCAGTCGAAGCGAGGGGGCGTATGGCTACACCTTC

d_call: NA
clone_size: NA
j_call: TRBJ2-7
v_call: TRBV29-1
cdr3_aa: CSVVRSGFYEQYF
cdr3_nt: TGCAGCGTTGTGAGGTCCGGGTTCTACGAGCAGTACTTC

d_call: NA
clone_size: NA
j_call: TRBJ2-2
v_call: TRBV7-9
cdr3_aa: CASSLDPGELFF
cdr3_nt: TGTGCCAGCAGCTTAGATCCCGGGGAGCTGTTTTTT

d_call: NA
clone_size: few
j_call: TRBJ1-5
v_call: TRBV7-9
cdr3_aa: CASSFSGTHQPQHF
cdr3_nt: TGTGCCAGCAGCTTCTCAGGGACCCATCAGCCCCAGCATTTT

d_call: NA
clone_size: NA
j_call: TRBJ2-3
v_call: TRBV27
cdr3_aa: CASSLEPGRKDTQYF
cdr3_nt: TGTGCCAGCAGTCTAGAGCCGGGGCGCAAGGATACGCAGTATTTT

d_call: TRBD1
clone_size: NA
j_call: TRBJ2-7
v_call: TRBV27
cdr3_aa: CASSSSSGQLSYEQYF
cdr3_nt: TGTGCCAGCAGTTCCTCTTCGGGACAGCTAAGCTACGAGCAGTACTTC

d_call: NA
clone_size: NA
j_call: TRBJ2-7
v_call: TRBV27
cdr3_aa: CASSFGVTYEQYF
cdr3_nt: TGTGCCAGCAGTTTCGGGGTCACCTACGAGCAGTACTTC

d_call: NA
clone_size: NA
j_call: TRBJ2-3
v_call: TRBV6-1
cdr3_aa: CASRDTGDTQYF
cdr3_nt: TGTGCCAGCAGGGACACGGGGGATACGCAGTATTTT

d_call: NA
clone_size: NA
j_call: TRBJ2-3
v_call: TRBV14
cdr3_aa: CASSRRGVSWTDTQYF
cdr3_nt: TGTGCCAGCAGCCGGAGGGGGGTGAGTTGGACAGATACGCAGTATTTT

d_call: NA
clone_size: NA
j_call: TRBJ2-3
v_call: TRBV9
cdr3_aa: CASSARGSSTDTQYF
cdr3_nt: TGTGCCAGCAGCGCCCGTGGGAGTAGCACAGATACGCAGTATTTT

d_call: NA
clone_size: NA
j_call: TRBJ2-4
v_call: TRBV2
cdr3_aa: CASSGAGPEGKNIQYF
cdr3_nt: TGTGCCAGCAGTGGAGCGGGCCCGGAGGGCAAAAACATTCAGTACTTC

d_call: NA
clone_size: NA
j_call: TRBJ1-2
v_call: TRBV28
cdr3_aa: CASSLGTAKTSGYTF
cdr3_nt: TGTGCCAGCAGTTTAGGAACAGCTAAAACTTCTGGCTACACCTTC

d_call: TRBD2
clone_size: NA
j_call: TRBJ2-3
v_call: TRBV27
cdr3_aa: CASSLSSGRASSTDTQYF
cdr3_nt: TGTGCCAGCAGTTTATCTAGCGGGAGGGCCTCTAGCACAGATACGCAGTATTTT

d_call: TRBD1
clone_size: NA
j_call: TRBJ2-7
v_call: TRBV28
cdr3_aa: CASSPGTDGIDEQYF
cdr3_nt: TGTGCCAGCAGCCCCGGGACAGATGGTATCGACGAGCAGTACTTC

d_call: NA
clone_size: NA
j_call: TRBJ2-2
v_call: TRBV6-5
cdr3_aa: CASSFSPTGELFF
cdr3_nt: TGTGCCAGCAGTTTTAGCCCCACCGGGGAGCTGTTTTTT

d_call: NA
clone_size: NA
j_call: TRBJ2-7
v_call: TRBV6-5
cdr3_aa: CASGGDSSYEQYF
cdr3_nt: TGTGCCAGCGGCGGGGACAGCTCCTACGAGCAGTACTTC

d_call: NA
clone_size: once
j_call: TRBJ2-7
v_call: TRBV19
cdr3_aa: CASSTGGLNYEQYF
cdr3_nt: TGTGCCAGTAGTACAGGGGGACTCAACTACGAGCAGTACTTC

d_call: NA
clone_size: NA
j_call: TRBJ1-1
v_call: TRBV7-9
cdr3_aa: CASSLRLGNTEAFF
cdr3_nt: TGTGCCAGCAGCTTAAGATTGGGGAACACTGAAGCTTTCTTT

d_call: TRBD2
clone_size: NA
j_call: TRBJ2-5
v_call: TRBV19
cdr3_aa: CASSSTGLAETQYF
cdr3_nt: TGTGCCAGTAGTAGCACGGGACTAGCAGAGACCCAGTACTTC

d_call: NA
clone_size: NA
j_call: TRBJ2-2
v_call: TRBV5-4
cdr3_aa: CASSLKRERGGELFF
cdr3_nt: TGTGCCAGCAGCTTAAAGAGGGAGAGGGGCGGGGAGCTGTTTTTT

d_call: NA
clone_size: once
j_call: TRBJ1-2
v_call: TRBV5-5
cdr3_aa: CASSLSPGSFLYGYTF
cdr3_nt: TGTGCCAGCAGCTTGTCCCCCGGAAGCTTCTTATATGGCTACACCTTC

d_call: TRBD2
clone_size: NA
j_call: TRBJ2-3
v_call: TRBV19
cdr3_aa: CASSLTSGGTDTQYF
cdr3_nt: TGTGCCAGTAGTCTCACTAGCGGGGGTACAGATACGCAGTATTTT

d_call: NA
clone_size: NA
j_call: TRBJ2-1
v_call: TRBV29-1
cdr3_aa: CSAPVGGRFNEQFF
cdr3_nt: TGCAGCGCCCCTGTGGGGGGGCGCTTCAATGAGCAGTTCTTC

d_call: TRBD1
clone_size: few
j_call: TRBJ2-7
v_call: TRBV9
cdr3_aa: CASSGGQGYEQYF
cdr3_nt: TGTGCCAGCAGCGGCGGACAGGGCTACGAGCAGTACTTC

d_call: NA
clone_size: NA
j_call: TRBJ1-5
v_call: TRBV19
cdr3_aa: CASSIRTDYSNQPQHF
cdr3_nt: TGTGCCAGTAGTATTAGGACGGACTATAGCAATCAGCCCCAGCATTTT

d_call: TRBD2
clone_size: NA
j_call: TRBJ2-5
v_call: TRBV7-8
cdr3_aa: CASSPGLAGGPLHETQYF
cdr3_nt: TGTGCCAGCAGCCCCGGACTAGCGGGAGGACCCCTCCACGAGACCCAGTACTTC

d_call: TRBD1
clone_size: NA
j_call: TRBJ1-2
v_call: TRBV28
cdr3_aa: CASRITGGAVYGYTF
cdr3_nt: TGTGCCAGCAGAATAACAGGGGGCGCAGTCTATGGCTACACCTTC

d_call: NA
clone_size: NA
j_call: TRBJ1-2
v_call: TRBV2
cdr3_aa: CASSDKLPRGYTF
cdr3_nt: TGTGCCAGCAGTGATAAGCTACCGCGGGGCTACACCTTC

d_call: TRBD1
clone_size: many
j_call: TRBJ1-5
v_call: TRBV27
cdr3_aa: CASSLQGQGNQPQHF
cdr3_nt: TGTGCCAGCAGTTTACAGGGACAGGGGAATCAGCCCCAGCATTTT

d_call: NA
clone_size: NA
j_call: TRBJ2-7
v_call: TRBV18
cdr3_aa: CASSPLQEPYEQYF
cdr3_nt: TGTGCCAGCTCACCACTGCAGGAACCCTACGAGCAGTACTTC

d_call: TRBD1
clone_size: NA
j_call: TRBJ2-5
v_call: TRBV9
cdr3_aa: CASSGKAGQGATQETQYF
cdr3_nt: TGTGCCAGCAGCGGGAAAGCAGGACAGGGGGCTACCCAAGAGACCCAGTACTTC

d_call: NA
clone_size: once
j_call: TRBJ2-7
v_call: TRBV7-9
cdr3_aa: CASSLAAGPTLYEQYF
cdr3_nt: TGTGCCAGCAGCTTAGCGGCAGGACCGACGCTCTACGAGCAGTACTTC

d_call: NA
clone_size: NA
j_call: TRBJ1-1
v_call: TRBV27
cdr3_aa: CASRGHPTEAFF
cdr3_nt: TGTGCCAGCAGGGGGCACCCCACTGAAGCTTTCTTT

d_call: TRBD1
clone_size: few
j_call: TRBJ2-7
v_call: TRBV7-9
cdr3_aa: CASSLTTGGSYEQYF
cdr3_nt: TGTGCCAGCAGCTTAACTACAGGGGGCTCCTACGAGCAGTACTTC

d_call: NA
clone_size: NA
j_call: TRBJ2-5
v_call: TRBV5-5
cdr3_aa: CASNWGLRGQETQYF
cdr3_nt: TGTGCCAGCAATTGGGGACTCCGGGGCCAAGAGACCCAGTACTTC

d_call: NA
clone_size: NA
j_call: TRBJ2-5
v_call: TRBV7-9
cdr3_aa: CASDRSKGETQYF
cdr3_nt: TGTGCCAGCGATCGAAGCAAGGGAGAGACCCAGTACTTC

d_call: NA
clone_size: once
j_call: TRBJ2-7
v_call: TRBV29-1
cdr3_aa: CSVEARGHYNYEQYF
cdr3_nt: TGCAGCGTTGAAGCTAGGGGACACTATAACTACGAGCAGTACTTC

d_call: NA
clone_size: once
j_call: TRBJ2-1
v_call: TRBV7-7
cdr3_aa: CASSIGNTNEQFF
cdr3_nt: TGTGCCAGCAGCATAGGCAATACGAATGAGCAGTTCTTC

d_call: NA
clone_size: NA
j_call: TRBJ1-5
v_call: TRBV7-2
cdr3_aa: CASSPLWGGQNQPQHF
cdr3_nt: TGTGCCAGCAGCCCTCTTTGGGGAGGTCAGAATCAGCCCCAGCATTTT

d_call: NA
clone_size: NA
j_call: TRBJ1-2
v_call: TRBV28
cdr3_aa: CASSPLFGGRNYGYTF
cdr3_nt: TGTGCCAGCAGTCCCCTATTCGGAGGGAGGAACTATGGCTACACCTTC